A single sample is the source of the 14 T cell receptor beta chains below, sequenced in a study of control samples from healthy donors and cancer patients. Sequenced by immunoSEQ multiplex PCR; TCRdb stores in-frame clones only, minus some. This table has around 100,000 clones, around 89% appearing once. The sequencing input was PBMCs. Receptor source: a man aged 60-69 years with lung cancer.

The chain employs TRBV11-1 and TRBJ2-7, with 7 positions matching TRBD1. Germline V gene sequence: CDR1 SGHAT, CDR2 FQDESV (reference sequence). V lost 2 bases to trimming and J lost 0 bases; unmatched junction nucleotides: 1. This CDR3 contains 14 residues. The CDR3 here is CASSLRDSSYEQYF. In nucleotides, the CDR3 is TGTGCCAGCAGCTTAAGGGACAGCTCCTACGAGCAGTACTTC.

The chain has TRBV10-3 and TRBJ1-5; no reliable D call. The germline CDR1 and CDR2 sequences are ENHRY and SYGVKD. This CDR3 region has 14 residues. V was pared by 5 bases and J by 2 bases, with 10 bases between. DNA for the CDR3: TGTGCCATCAGTCCTGAAAATGGCAATCAGCCCCAGCATTTT. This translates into CAISPENGNQPQHF.

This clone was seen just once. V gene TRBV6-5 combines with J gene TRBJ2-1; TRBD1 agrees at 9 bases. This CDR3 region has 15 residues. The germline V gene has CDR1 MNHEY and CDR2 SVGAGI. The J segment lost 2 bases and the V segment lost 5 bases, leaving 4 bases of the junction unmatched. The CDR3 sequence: CASSRDRVAYNEQFF. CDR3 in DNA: TGTGCCAGCAGTCGGGACAGGGTGGCCTACAATGAGCAGTTCTTC.

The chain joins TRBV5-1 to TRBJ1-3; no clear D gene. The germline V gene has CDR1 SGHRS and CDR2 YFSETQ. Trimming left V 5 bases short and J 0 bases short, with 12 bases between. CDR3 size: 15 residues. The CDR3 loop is CASSTGSNSGNTIYF. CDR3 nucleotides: TGCGCCAGCAGTACGGGGTCCAACTCTGGAAACACCATATATTTT.

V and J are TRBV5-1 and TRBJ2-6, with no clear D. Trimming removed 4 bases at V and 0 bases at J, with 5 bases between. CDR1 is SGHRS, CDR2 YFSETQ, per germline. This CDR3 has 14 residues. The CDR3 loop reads CASSALSGANVLTF. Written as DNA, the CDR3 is TGCGCCAGCAGCGCCCTCTCTGGGGCCAACGTCCTGACTTTC.

CDR3 region: CASSLGGSGNTIYF. CDR3 nucleotide sequence: TGCGCCAGCAGCTTGGGGGGCTCTGGAAACACCATATATTTT. This rearrangement joins TRBV5-1 to TRBJ1-3; D gene ambiguous. The V gene lost 0 bases and the J gene lost 0 bases, with 4 bases spanning the gap. CDR3 size: 14 residues. Germline assignment: CDR1 SGHRS and CDR2 YFSETQ. Combining the CDR3 with reference TRBV5-1 and TRBJ1-3 gives the whole variable domain KAGVTQTPRYLIKTRGQQVTLSCSPISGHRSVSWYQQTPGQGLQFLFEYFSETQRNKGNFPGRFSGRQFSNSRSEMNVSTLELGDSALYLCASSLGGSGNTIYFGEGSWLTVV.

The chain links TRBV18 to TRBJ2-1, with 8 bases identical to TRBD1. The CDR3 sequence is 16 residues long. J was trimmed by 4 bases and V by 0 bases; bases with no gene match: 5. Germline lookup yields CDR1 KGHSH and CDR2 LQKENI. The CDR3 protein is CASSPPNTGGYNEQFF. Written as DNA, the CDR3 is TGTGCCAGCTCACCACCGAATACAGGGGGATACAATGAGCAGTTCTTC. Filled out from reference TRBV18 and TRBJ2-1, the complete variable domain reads NAGVMQNPRHLVRRRGQEARLRCSPMKGHSHVYWYRQLPEEGLKFMVYLQKENIIDESGMPKERFSAEFPKEGPSILRIQQVVRGDSAAYFCASSPPNTGGYNEQFFGPGTRLTVL.

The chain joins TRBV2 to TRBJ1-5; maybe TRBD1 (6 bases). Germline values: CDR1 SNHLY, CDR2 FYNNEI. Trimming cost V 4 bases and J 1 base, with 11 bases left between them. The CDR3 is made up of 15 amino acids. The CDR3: CASSAGQRSNQPQHF. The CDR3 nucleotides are TGTGCCAGCAGTGCCGGACAGCGAAGCAATCAGCCCCAGCATTTT.

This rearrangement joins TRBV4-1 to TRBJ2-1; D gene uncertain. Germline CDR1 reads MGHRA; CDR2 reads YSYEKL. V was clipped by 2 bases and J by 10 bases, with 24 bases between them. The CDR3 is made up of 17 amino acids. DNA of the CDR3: TGCGCCAGCAGCCAACAACCCGACGTGGGCTCCAAACTAGAGCAGTTCTTC. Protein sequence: CASSQQPDVGSKLEQFF.

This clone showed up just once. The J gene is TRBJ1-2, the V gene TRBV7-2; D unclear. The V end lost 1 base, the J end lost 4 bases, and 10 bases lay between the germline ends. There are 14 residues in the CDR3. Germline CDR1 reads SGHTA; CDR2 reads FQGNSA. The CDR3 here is CASSLVAFGYGYTF. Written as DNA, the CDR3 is TGTGCCAGCAGCTTAGTGGCATTCGGCTATGGCTACACCTTC.

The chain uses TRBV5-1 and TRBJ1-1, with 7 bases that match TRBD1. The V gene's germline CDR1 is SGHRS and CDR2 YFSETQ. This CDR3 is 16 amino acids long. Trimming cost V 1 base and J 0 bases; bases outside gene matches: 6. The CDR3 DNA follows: TGCGCCAGCAGCTTGCTTCCGGGACAGATGAACACTGAAGCTTTCTTT. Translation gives CASSLLPGQMNTEAFF.

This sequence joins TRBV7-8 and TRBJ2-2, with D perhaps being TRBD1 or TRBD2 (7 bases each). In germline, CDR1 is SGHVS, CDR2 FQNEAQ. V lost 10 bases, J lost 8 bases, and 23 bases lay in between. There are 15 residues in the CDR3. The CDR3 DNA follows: TGTGCCAACACCCCCGGGGCAGGGGGGGGTGGGGAGCTGTTTTTT. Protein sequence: CANTPGAGGGGELFF.

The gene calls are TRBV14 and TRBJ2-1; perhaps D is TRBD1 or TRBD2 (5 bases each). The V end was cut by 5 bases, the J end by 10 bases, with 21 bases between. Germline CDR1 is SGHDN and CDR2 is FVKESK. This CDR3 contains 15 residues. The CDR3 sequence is CASSNKDISGTEQFF. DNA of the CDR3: TGTGCCAGCAGCAACAAAGACATTTCAGGGACCGAGCAGTTCTTC.

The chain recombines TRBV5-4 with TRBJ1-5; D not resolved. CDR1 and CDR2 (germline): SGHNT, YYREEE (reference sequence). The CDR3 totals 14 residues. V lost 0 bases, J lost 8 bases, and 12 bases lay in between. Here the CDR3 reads CASSLGPLEKPQHF. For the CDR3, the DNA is TGTGCCAGCAGCTTGGGACCGCTTGAAAAGCCCCAGCATTTT.